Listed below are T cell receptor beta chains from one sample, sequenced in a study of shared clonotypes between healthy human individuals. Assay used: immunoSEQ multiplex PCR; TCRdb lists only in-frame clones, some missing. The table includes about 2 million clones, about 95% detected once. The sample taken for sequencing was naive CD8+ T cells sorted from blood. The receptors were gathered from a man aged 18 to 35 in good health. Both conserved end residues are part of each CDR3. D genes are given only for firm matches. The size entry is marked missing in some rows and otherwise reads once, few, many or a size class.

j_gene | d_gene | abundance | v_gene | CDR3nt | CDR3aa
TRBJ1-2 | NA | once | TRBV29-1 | TGCAGCGTTCAGGAGGGTAAGAACTATGGCTACACCTTC | CSVQEGKNYGYTF
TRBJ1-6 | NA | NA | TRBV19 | TGTGCCAGTAGTATAGGCTGGGATAATTCACCCCTCCACTTT | CASSIGWDNSPLHF
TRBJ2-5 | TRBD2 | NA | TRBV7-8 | TGTGCCAGCAGCTCTGGACTAGCGGGGGTCCAAGAGACCCAGTACTTC | CASSSGLAGVQETQYF
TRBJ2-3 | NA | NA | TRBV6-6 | TGTGCCAGCAGTTACGGCAACAGGGAAGATACGCAGTATTTT | CASSYGNREDTQYF
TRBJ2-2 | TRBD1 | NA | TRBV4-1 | TGCGCCAGCAGCCAAGATCGGGGACAGGGGATATTCACCGGGGAGCTGTTTTTT | CASSQDRGQGIFTGELFF
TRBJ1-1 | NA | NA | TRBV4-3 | TGCGCCAGCAGCCAAGATTCGGGGGGGAACACTGAAGCTTTCTTT | CASSQDSGGNTEAFF
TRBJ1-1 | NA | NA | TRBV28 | TGTGCCAGCAGTTTGTTCTCCCGAGATACTGAAGCTTTCTTT | CASSLFSRDTEAFF
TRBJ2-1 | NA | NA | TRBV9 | TGTGCCAGCAGCGTATACGGGGGAGACAATGAGCAGTTCTTC | CASSVYGGDNEQFF
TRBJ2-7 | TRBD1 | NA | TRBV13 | TGTGCCAGCAGCTCGCGACAGGGCAAACCGTACGAGCAGTACTTC | CASSSRQGKPYEQYF
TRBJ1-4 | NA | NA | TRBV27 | TGTGCCAGCAGTATTTTGAGGGGCGAAAAACTGTTTTTT | CASSILRGEKLFF
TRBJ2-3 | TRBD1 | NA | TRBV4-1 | TGCGCCAGCAGCCAAGATCCCTTGGACAGGGGGCAGGGAGATACGCAGTATTTT | CASSQDPLDRGQGDTQYF
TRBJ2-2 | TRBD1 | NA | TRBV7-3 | TGTGCCAGCAGCCCGACAGGGCCGAACACCGGGGAGCTGTTTTTT | CASSPTGPNTGELFF
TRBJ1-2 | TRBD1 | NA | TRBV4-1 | TGCGCCAGCAGCCTTGGGACAGGGGACTATGGCTACACCTTC | CASSLGTGDYGYTF
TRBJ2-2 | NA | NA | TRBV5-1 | TGCGCCAGCAGCCACACGAACAGGGAGAACACCGGGGAGCTGTTTTTT | CASSHTNRENTGELFF
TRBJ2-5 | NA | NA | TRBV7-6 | TGTGCCAGCAGCCGCCGGGCTAGCCCTCAAGAGACCCAGTACTTC | CASSRRASPQETQYF
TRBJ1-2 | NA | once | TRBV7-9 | TGTGCCAGCAGCTTAGAAGGGAACTATGGCTACACCTTC | CASSLEGNYGYTF
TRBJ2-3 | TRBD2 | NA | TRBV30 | TGTGCCTGGGGACTAGCGGGGGAGACAGATACGCAGTATTTT | CAWGLAGETDTQYF
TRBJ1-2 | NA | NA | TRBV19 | TGTGCCAGTCCAAACGCTGACTATGGCTACACCTTC | CASPNADYGYTF
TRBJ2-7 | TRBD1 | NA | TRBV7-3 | TGTGCCAGCAGCCAAGACAGGGGTCCCTACGAGCAGTACTTC | CASSQDRGPYEQYF
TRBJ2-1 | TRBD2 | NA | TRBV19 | TGTGCCAGTAGTATAGAAGCGGGGCTCAGCAATGAGCAGTTCTTC | CASSIEAGLSNEQFF
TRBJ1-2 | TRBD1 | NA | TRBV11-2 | TGTGCCAGCAGCTTAGATCGTGGGACAGGGCACACCTTC | CASSLDRGTGHTF
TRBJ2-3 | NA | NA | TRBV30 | TGTGCCTGGACGTGGTCGGATACGCAGTATTTT | CAWTWSDTQYF
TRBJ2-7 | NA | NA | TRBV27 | TGTGCCAGCAGTCCCTGGGACGGGAGCTCCTACGAGCAGTACTTC | CASSPWDGSSYEQYF
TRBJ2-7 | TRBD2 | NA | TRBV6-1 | TGTGCCAGCTCCTTTCCGGGGGGGGACCCCTACGAGCAGTACTTC | CASSFPGGDPYEQYF
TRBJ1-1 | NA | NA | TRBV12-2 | TGTGCAAGTCGCTTAGCGCGGTGGGGTCGAGGTGGAGCTTTCTTT | CASRLARWGRGGAFF
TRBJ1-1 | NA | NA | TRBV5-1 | TGCGCCAGCAGCTCCACACCGTCTGGGAACACTGAAGCTTTCTTT | CASSSTPSGNTEAFF
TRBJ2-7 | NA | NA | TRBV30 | TGTGCCTGGAGTGTTAGTAACGGGCACGAGCAGTACTTC | CAWSVSNGHEQYF
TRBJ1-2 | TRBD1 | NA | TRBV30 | TGTGCCTGGAGCCTTGCCGGGACAGGGGACTATGGCTACACCTTC | CAWSLAGTGDYGYTF
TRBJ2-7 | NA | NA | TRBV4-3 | TGCGCCAGCAGCCAAGTCGAGGCTCCGGGGAACGAGCAGTACTTC | CASSQVEAPGNEQYF
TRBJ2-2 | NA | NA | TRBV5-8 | TGTGCCAGCAGCTTCGGTTTGGTTATTGGTACATCGAACACCGGGGAGCTGTTTTTT | CASSFGLVIGTSNTGELFF
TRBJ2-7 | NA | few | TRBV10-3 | TGTGCCATCAGTGACAGCTACGAGCAGTACTTC | CAISDSYEQYF